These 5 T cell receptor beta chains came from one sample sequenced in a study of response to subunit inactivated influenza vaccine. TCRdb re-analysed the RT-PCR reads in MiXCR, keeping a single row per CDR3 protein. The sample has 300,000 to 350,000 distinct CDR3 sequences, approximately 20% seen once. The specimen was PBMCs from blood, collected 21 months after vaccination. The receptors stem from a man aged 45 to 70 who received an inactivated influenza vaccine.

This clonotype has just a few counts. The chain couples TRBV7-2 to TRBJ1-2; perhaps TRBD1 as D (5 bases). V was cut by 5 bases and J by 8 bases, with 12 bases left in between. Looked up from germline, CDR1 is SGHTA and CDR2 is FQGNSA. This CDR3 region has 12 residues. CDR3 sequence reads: CASSPRVTGYTF. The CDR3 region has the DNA TGTGCCAGCAGCCCCAGGGTTACGGGCTACACCTTC.

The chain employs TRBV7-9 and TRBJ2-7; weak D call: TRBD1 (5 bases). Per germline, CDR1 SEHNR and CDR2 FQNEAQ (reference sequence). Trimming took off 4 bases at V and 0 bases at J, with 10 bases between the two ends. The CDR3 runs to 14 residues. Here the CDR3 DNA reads TGTGCCAGCAGCTGGGGCAGTGGCTCCTACGAGCAGTACTTC. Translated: CASSWGSGSYEQYF.

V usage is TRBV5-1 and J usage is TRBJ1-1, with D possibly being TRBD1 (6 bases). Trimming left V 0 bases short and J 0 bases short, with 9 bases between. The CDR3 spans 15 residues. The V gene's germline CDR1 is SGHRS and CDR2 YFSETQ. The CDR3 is CASSLEAGVNTEAFF. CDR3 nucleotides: TGCGCCAGCAGCTTGGAGGCAGGGGTGAACACTGAAGCTTTCTTT.

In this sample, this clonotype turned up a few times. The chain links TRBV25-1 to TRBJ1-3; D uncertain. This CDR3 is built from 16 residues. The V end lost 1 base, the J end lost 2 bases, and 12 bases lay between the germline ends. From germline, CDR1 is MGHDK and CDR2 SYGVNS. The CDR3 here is CASSELARSAGNTIYF. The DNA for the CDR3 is TGTGCCAGCAGTGAATTAGCCCGATCGGCTGGAAACACCATATATTTT.

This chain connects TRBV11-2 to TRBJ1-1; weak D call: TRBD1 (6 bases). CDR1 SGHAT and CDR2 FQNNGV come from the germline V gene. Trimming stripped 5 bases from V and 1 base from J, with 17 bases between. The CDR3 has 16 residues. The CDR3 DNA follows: TGTGCCAGCAGCCTAGCGGTCAGGGGCAGGAACACTGAAGCTTTCTTT. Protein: CASSLAVRGRNTEAFF.